The TCR beta chain described here comes from a study of blood T cell repertoires in COVID-19. The data were produced by immunoSEQ multiplex PCR, yet TCRdb's version contains in-frame clones alone and is incomplete. The sample shows some 300,000 clones, roughly 86% of them seen only once. Germline CDR1 is MNHEY and CDR2 is SVGAGI. The CDR3 has 15 amino acids. V dropped 1 base and J dropped 6; count of bases not matched to a gene: 6. All enrollees were roughly 18 to 89 years old and from about 25 US areas. The specimen sequenced was PBMCs or T cells enriched from blood (not recorded which). The TCR was taken from a woman between 50 and 59 years old who had been exposed to COVID-19. This rearrangement joins TRBV6-5 to TRBJ2-7; TRBD2 aligns across 10 bases. CDR3 sequence reads: CASSYWTSGAGEQYF. CDR3 nucleotides: TGTGCCAGCAGTTACTGGACTAGCGGCGCCGGCGAGCAGTACTTC.